These 24 T cell receptor beta chains were sequenced from one sample in a study of T-cell reconstitution after alpha-beta-depleted transplantation in children. Unique molecular identifiers were used to barcode this TCRbeta library. TCRdb re-called the PCR reads with MiXCR, one entry per CDR3 protein. The sample consists of approximately 390,000 distinct CDR3 sequences, roughly 11% of them appearing once. Here the sequenced sample was PBMCs from the stem cell graft donor, taken from the stem cell graft. The receptors originated from a human donor who donated a stem cell graft to a child with acute myeloid leukemia.

This clonotype has a handful of counts. The chain has TRBV12-3 or TRBV12-4 and TRBJ2-3; D possibly corresponds to TRBD2 (7 bases). The V end was cut by 3 bases, the J end by 2 bases, with 12 bases between. The CDR3 runs 15 residues. CDR3 DNA: TGTGCCAGCAGTTTTCGGGGGGCCGACACAGATACGCAGTATTTT. Translating gives CASSFRGADTDTQYF.

This clonotype has only a few counts. The chain has TRBV10-3 and TRBJ2-2; D gene unclear. Germline-derived CDR1 and CDR2 are ENHRY and SYGVKD. This CDR3 comprises 15 residues. Trimming took 3 bases from V and 0 from J, leaving 8 bases between them. CDR3 region: CAISEQSPNTGELFF. The CDR3 bases are TGTGCCATCAGTGAACAGTCTCCGAACACCGGGGAGCTGTTTTTT.

V and J are TRBV5-4 and TRBJ2-1; D gene uncertain. CDR1 and CDR2 (germline): SGHNT, YYREEE (reference sequence). Trimming left V 3 bases short and J 6 bases short, with 16 bases between. There are 15 residues in the CDR3. The CDR3 coding sequence is TGTGCCAGCAGCTGGGCCGGGCAAATTCGCAATGAGCAGTTCTTC. This encodes CASSWAGQIRNEQFF.

This clonotype has a handful of counts. This chain joins TRBV5-4 and TRBJ2-1; 9 bases align to TRBD2. The V and J ends lost 9 bases and 3 bases, in that order; junction bases with no gene match: 13. Looked up from germline, CDR1 is SGHNT and CDR2 is YYREEE (reference sequence). CDR3 length equals 16 residues. CDR3 sequence (DNA): TGTGCCACCAAGTGGCAGCGGGAGGAAAACTACAATGAGCAGTTCTTC. As protein: CATKWQREENYNEQFF. The variable domain in full, with the rest retrieved from reference TRBV5-4 and TRBJ2-1, is ETGVTQSPTHLIKTRGQQVTLRCSSQSGHNTVSWYQQALGQGPQFIFQYYREEENGRGNFPPRFSGLQFPNYSSELNVNALELDDSALYLCATKWQREENYNEQFFGPGTRLTVL.

This clonotype was seen a handful of times. The chain is built from TRBV7-2 and TRBJ1-2; no clear D gene. CDR1 is SGHTA and CDR2 is FQGNSA in the germline V gene. Trimming stripped 5 bases from V and 8 bases from J, with 12 bases between. The CDR3 is 12 amino acids. CDR3 in amino acids: CASSGVRQGYTF. In DNA form, the CDR3 reads TGTGCCAGCAGCGGCGTCAGGCAGGGCTACACCTTC.

The rearrangement uses TRBV6-5 and TRBJ1-5, with D unresolved. This CDR3 is 13 amino acids long. V was clipped by 2 bases and J by 4 bases, with 6 bases between them. Germline values: CDR1 MNHEY, CDR2 SVGAGI. As DNA, the CDR3 is TGTGCCAGCAGTTACCAGGCTAATCAGCCCCAGCATTTT. Translated: CASSYQANQPQHF.

This clonotype appeared many times. The genes are TRBV5-5 and TRBJ2-3, with D uncertain. The CDR3 spans 14 residues. Germline V gene lookup returns CDR1 SGHKS and CDR2 YYEKEE (reference sequence). V was shortened by 2 bases and J by 3 bases, with 10 bases between the two germline ends. CDR3 amino acids: CASSFLGPTDTQYF. CDR3 DNA sequence: TGTGCCAGCAGCTTTCTGGGTCCGACAGATACGCAGTATTTT. The full variable domain, rest sourced from reference TRBV5-5 and TRBJ2-3, is DAGVTQSPTHLIKTRGQQVTLRCSPISGHKSVSWYQQVLGQGPQFIFQYYEKEERGRGNFPDRFSARQFPNYSSELNVNALLLGDSALYLCASSFLGPTDTQYFGPGTRLTVL.

The table lists this clonotype with a few counts. The chain is built from TRBV20-1 and TRBJ2-1; D gene ambiguous. Germline values: CDR1 DFQATT, CDR2 SNEGSKA (reference sequence). The CDR3 is 14 amino acids. V shed 3 bases and J shed 1 base, with 10 bases lying between them. The CDR3 DNA sequence: TGCAGTGCTAGTCCGTACGGATCCTACAATGAGCAGTTCTTC. Translated: CSASPYGSYNEQFF.

This chain links TRBV14 with TRBJ2-1; possibly TRBD2 for D (6 bases). The V gene lost 0 bases and the J gene lost 4 bases, with 22 bases spanning the gap. This CDR3 has 19 amino acids. Germline CDR1 reads SGHDN; CDR2 reads FVKESK. CDR3 nucleotide sequence: TGTGCCAGCAGCCAAGAAGTAATGGGACTTGCGAAATTTTACAATGAGCAGTTCTTC. This codes for CASSQEVMGLAKFYNEQFF.

V is TRBV29-1 and J is TRBJ2-1; 10 nucleotides align to TRBD2. In germline, CDR1 is SQVTM, CDR2 ANQGSEA. V lost 5 bases to trimming and J lost 3 bases; unmatched junction nucleotides: 7. CDR3 size: 15 residues. The CDR3 loop is CSVPSGSGLYNEQFF. Written as DNA, the CDR3 is TGCAGCGTTCCTAGCGGGAGTGGCCTCTACAATGAGCAGTTCTTC.

The V call is TRBV25-1, the J call TRBJ1-4, with no clear D. The germline V gene encodes CDR1 MGHDK and CDR2 SYGVNS. V was pared by 3 bases and J by 4 bases, with 12 bases between. This CDR3 contains 15 residues. CDR3 residues: CASSDQDGYNEKLFF. Here the CDR3 DNA reads TGTGCCAGCAGTGACCAGGACGGTTATAATGAAAAACTGTTTTTT.

This clonotype showed up just a few times. The chain carries TRBV5-1 and TRBJ2-5; D remains unclear. The CDR3 spans 14 residues. V was pared by 0 bases and J by 7 bases, with 13 bases between. Germline CDR1 and CDR2: SGHRS and YFSETQ. CDR3 region: CASSLDPLDGTQYF. The CDR3 DNA sequence: TGCGCCAGCAGCTTGGACCCTCTCGACGGGACCCAGTACTTC.

The table lists this clonotype with many counts. V and J are TRBV19 and TRBJ2-2; D not certain. The germline gives CDR1 LNHDA, CDR2 SQIVND (reference sequence). The CDR3 spans 14 residues. Deletions cut 7 bases from V and 0 bases from J, with 9 bases between. The CDR3: CASTTDANTGELFF. Here the CDR3 DNA reads TGTGCCAGTACGACTGATGCGAACACCGGGGAGCTGTTTTTT.

This chain links TRBV7-9 with TRBJ2-2; the D gene could be TRBD1 or TRBD2 (5 bases each). There are 15 residues in the CDR3. Germline CDR1 is SEHNR and CDR2 is FQNEAQ (reference sequence). V lost 5 bases and J 6 bases, leaving 16 bases between the germline ends. The CDR3 spells CASSASGPSPGELFF. The CDR3 DNA reads as TGTGCCAGCAGCGCCTCGGGGCCCTCTCCCGGGGAGCTGTTTTTT.

This clonotype was seen at least ten times. The J gene is TRBJ2-7, the V gene TRBV9; TRBD1 or TRBD2 may be the D gene (5 bases each). V gave up 2 bases and J gave up 2 bases, with 11 bases separating them. This CDR3 has 14 residues. The germline CDR1 and CDR2 sequences are SGDLS and YYNGEE. In nucleotides, the CDR3 is TGTGCCAGCAGCGTTGGGACCGATCCCTACGAGCAGTACGTC. This translates into CASSVGTDPYEQYV.

This clonotype turned up a few times. V usage is TRBV5-6 and J usage is TRBJ2-3, with D perhaps TRBD2 (6 bases). Trimming pared 0 bases from V and 4 bases from J, leaving 12 bases between. CDR3 length: 15 amino acids. In germline, CDR1 is SGHDT, CDR2 YYEEEE. The CDR3 DNA sequence: TGTGCCAGCAGCTTGGATGGACTAAGCGCAGATACGCAGTATTTT. Its translation is CASSLDGLSADTQYF.

This clonotype appeared many times. The chain uses TRBV20-1 and TRBJ2-3; TRBD1 aligns across 8 bases. J was trimmed by 1 base and V by 3 bases; bases with no gene match: 6. Germline V gene sequence: CDR1 DFQATT, CDR2 SNEGSKA (reference sequence). The CDR3 loop spans 15 amino acids. The CDR3: CSASDTGGGTDTQYF. Here the CDR3 DNA reads TGCAGTGCTAGCGACACAGGGGGAGGCACAGATACGCAGTATTTT.

This clonotype was detected a few times. The rearrangement links TRBV2 to TRBJ2-7; TRBD2 matches 11 bases. V gave up 5 bases and J gave up 2 bases; unmatched junction bases: 8. The V gene's germline CDR1 is SNHLY and CDR2 FYNNEI. There are 16 residues in the CDR3. CDR3 sequence: CASSRTGLAATYEQYF. As DNA, the CDR3 is TGTGCCAGCAGTCGAACGGGACTAGCGGCAACCTACGAGCAGTACTTC.

About this clonotype itself: One base away lies a much larger clone, so this may be a sequencing read error. V gene TRBV7-2 combines with J gene TRBJ1-1; 7 nucleotides align to TRBD1. The CDR3 loop spans 13 amino acids. Germline V gene sequence: CDR1 SGHTA, CDR2 FQGNSA. V gave up 7 bases and J gave up 1 base; unmatched junction bases: 3. CDR3 coding DNA: TGTGCCAGCATGACAGGGAGGAACACTGAAGCTTTCTTT. Protein sequence: CASMTGRNTEAFF.

The V call is TRBV6-5, the J call TRBJ2-7; D remains unclear. Trimming left V 0 bases short and J 0 bases short, with 6 bases between. The CDR3 contains 14 residues. The germline V gene has CDR1 MNHEY and CDR2 SVGAGI. CDR3 residues: CASSYSAYSYEQYF. The CDR3 coding sequence is TGTGCCAGCAGTTACTCGGCGTACTCCTACGAGCAGTACTTC.

This clonotype was found many times. The rearrangement joins TRBV12-3 or TRBV12-4 to TRBJ2-5; 11 positions agree with TRBD2. This CDR3 region has 15 residues. The J segment lost 1 base and the V segment lost 5 bases, leaving 3 bases of the junction unmatched. The CDR3 protein is CASSGLAGLQETQYF. The CDR3 DNA follows: TGTGCCAGCAGTGGACTAGCGGGCCTCCAAGAGACCCAGTACTTC.

This chain connects TRBV20-1 to TRBJ2-1; 7 bases fit TRBD1. Trimming cost V 0 bases and J 7 bases; bases outside gene matches: 9. Germline assignment: CDR1 DFQATT and CDR2 SNEGSKA (reference sequence). This CDR3 is 15 amino acids long. The CDR3 protein is CSARDLKTQGNEQFF. CDR3 nucleotides: TGCAGTGCTAGAGATCTAAAGACACAGGGGAATGAGCAGTTCTTC.

J is TRBJ1-5 and V is TRBV20-1, with 9 nucleotides matching TRBD1. The CDR3 sequence is 17 residues long. CDR1 is DFQATT and CDR2 is SNEGSKA in the germline V gene (reference sequence). The V gene end was trimmed by 1 base and the J gene end by 0 bases; junction bases not matched to a gene: 7. CDR3 bases: TGCAGTGCTAGAGGGGGGGACAGGGACAATAGCAATCAGCCCCAGCATTTT. Its translation: CSARGGDRDNSNQPQHF.

The chain employs TRBV12-3 or TRBV12-4 and TRBJ1-1; no clear D. V was trimmed by 6 bases and J by 7 bases, leaving 12 bases between them. This CDR3 comprises 12 residues. Written as DNA, the CDR3 is TGTGCCAGCAGCCCTTGGCGACGTGAAGCTTTCTTT. Its protein is CASSPWRREAFF.